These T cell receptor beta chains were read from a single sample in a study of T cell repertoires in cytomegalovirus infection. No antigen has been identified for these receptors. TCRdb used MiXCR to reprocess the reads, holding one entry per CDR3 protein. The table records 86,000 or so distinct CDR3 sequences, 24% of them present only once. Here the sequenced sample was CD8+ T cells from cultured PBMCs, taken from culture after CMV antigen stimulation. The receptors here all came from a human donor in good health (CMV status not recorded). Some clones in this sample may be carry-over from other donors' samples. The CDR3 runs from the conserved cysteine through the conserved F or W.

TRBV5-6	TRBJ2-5	CASSLSAGRKTQYF
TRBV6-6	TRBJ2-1	CASSFPGLAGGVNNEQFF
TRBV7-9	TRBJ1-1	CASRDQRVVLNTEAFF
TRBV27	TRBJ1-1	CATMGTGADTEAFF
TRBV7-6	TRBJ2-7	CASSTSGEQYF
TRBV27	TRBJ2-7	CASSLQGPGYEQYF
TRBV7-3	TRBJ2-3	CASSLDGATDTQYF
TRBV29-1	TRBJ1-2	CSLFPTGTGAIRHYGYTF
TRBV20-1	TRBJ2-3	CSAPSGGYTDTQYF
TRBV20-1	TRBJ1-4	CSAVTSGTWGEKLFF
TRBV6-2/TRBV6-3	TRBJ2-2	CASRALAATGELFF
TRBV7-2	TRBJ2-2	CASSLLAGGGGDTGELFF
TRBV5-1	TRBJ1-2	CASSPRQGMDYGYTF
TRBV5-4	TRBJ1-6	CASGDRSSYNSPLHF
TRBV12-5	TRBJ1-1	CASAPPPWNTEAFF
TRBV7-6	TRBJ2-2	CASSRTGYRELFF
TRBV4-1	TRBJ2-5	CASSQELKARGETQYF
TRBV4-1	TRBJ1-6	CASSQEEGTNSPLHF
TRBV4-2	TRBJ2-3	CASSQDILARSTDTQYF
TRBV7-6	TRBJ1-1	CASSLVLGAFF
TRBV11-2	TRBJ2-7	CASSFLVDYEQYF
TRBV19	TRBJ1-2	CASSIGQGFRYGYTF
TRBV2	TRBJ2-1	CASSEPRGSSRAEQFF
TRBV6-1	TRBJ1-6	CATRDRRGSPLHF
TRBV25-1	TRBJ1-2	CASSEYRDAYGYTF
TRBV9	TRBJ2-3	CASGTLAGGPDTQYF
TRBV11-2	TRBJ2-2	CASSLKGRGGLDTGELFF
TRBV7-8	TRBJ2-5	CASQDRGRKETQYF
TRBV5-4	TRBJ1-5	CASSPPNRSGDSNQPQHF
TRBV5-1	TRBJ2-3	CASCESGGTDTQYF
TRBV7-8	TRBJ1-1	CASRPFDGTEAFF
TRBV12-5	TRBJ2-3	CASALDRGGDTDTQYF
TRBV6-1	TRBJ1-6	CASSEGAGLTYNSPLHF
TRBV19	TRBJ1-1	CASLTGNTEAFF
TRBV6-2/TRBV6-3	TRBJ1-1	CASSYSRTTEAFF
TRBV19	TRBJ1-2	CASSIEAQITYGYTF
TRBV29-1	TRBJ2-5	CSVWVVGPQETQYF
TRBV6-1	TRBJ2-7	CASSRTPSSGYEQYF
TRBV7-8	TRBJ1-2	CASSSPTGDSGYGYTF
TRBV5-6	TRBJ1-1	CASSRGGAIDAEAFF
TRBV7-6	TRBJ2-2	CASSSLRTSGMSTGELFF
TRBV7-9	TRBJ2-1	CASTSGDGTYNEQFF
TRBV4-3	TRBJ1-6	CASSQDKGWASPLHF
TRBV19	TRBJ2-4	CASSIELVGFGDIQYF
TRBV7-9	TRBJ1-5	CASSLGTGGKQPQHF
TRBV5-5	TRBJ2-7	CASLEREFSYEQYF
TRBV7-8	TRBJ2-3	CASSDPRDYTDTQYF
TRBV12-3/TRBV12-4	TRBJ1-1	CATGEMNTEAFF
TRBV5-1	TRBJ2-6	CASSRTGDLAGANVLTF
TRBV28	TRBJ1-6	CASTAGGGSPLHF
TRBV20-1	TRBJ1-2	CSARGGFDGYTF
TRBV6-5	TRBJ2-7	CASSSSGSVYEQYF
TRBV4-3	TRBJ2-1	CASSHGDRGFYNEQFF
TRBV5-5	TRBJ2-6	CASSQGQGLLGANVLTF
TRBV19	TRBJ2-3	CASSDPWGPTDTQYF
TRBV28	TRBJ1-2	CASSLSRVNYGYTF
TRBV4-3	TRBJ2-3	CASSQFGAGTPPDTQYF